This TCR beta chain was retrieved from a study of OX40 agonist ivuxolimab in advanced cancers. This table comes from immunoSEQ multiplex PCR, and its TCRdb copy is limited to in-frame clones, with some not included. The sample contains 65,000 to 80,000 clones, more than 75% of which appear only once. The CDR3 runs to 12 residues. Looked up from germline, CDR1 is SGHVS and CDR2 is FQNEAQ. The germline V and J ends were trimmed by 5 bases and 8 bases, with 10 bases remaining between them. The source material was CD4+ or CD8+ T cells sorted from blood, sampled in a trial of the OX40 agonist ivuxolimab. The chain is built from TRBV7-8 and TRBJ2-1; D remains unclear. This clonotype was sampled from an adult with an advanced solid tumor such as melanoma, head and neck, liver or kidney cancer. The CDR3 loop is CASSHVLDEQFF. CDR3 DNA: TGTGCCAGCAGCCACGTGCTCGATGAGCAGTTCTTC. Full variable domain (missing parts from reference TRBV7-8 and TRBJ2-1): GAGVSQSPRYKVAKRGQDVALRCDPISGHVSLFWYQQALGQGPEFLTYFQNEAQLDKSGLPSDRFFAERPEGSVSTLKIQRTQQEDSAVYLCASSHVLDEQFFGPGTRLTVL.